This T cell receptor beta chain was obtained from a study of vaccination and CD4 T cells after COVID-19. As for the study in general: Nasal swab PCR identified SARS-CoV-2 in the convalescent patients, of whom eight to ten were mild and one severe. The convalescents comprised six males and four females, two of them Hispanic.

The CDR3 runs to 14 residues. The V end lost 3 bases, the J end lost 3 bases, and 9 bases lay between the germline ends. Per germline, CDR1 SGHNT and CDR2 YENEEA. Once obtained from cultured CD4+ T cells, the DNA was sequenced using the Oncomine TCR Beta short-read assay. TCRdb passed the PCR reads through MiXCR, listing each CDR3 protein once. The repertoire holds over 9,000 distinct CDR3 sequences, with about 60% as singletons. Treatment denoted: roughly 11-day PBMC culture with coronavirus spike peptide pools or control peptides (ViraFEST assay). Cells received half-medium changes with fresh IL-2 medium on days 3 and 7. Note on this clonotype: Its antigen remains unidentified.

Sequences were obtained from CD4+ T cells from blood, cultured in vitro. This sequence was found in a human donor who had recovered from COVID-19. V gene TRBV11-3 combines with J gene TRBJ2-1, with D possibly matching TRBD2 (5 bases). The CDR3 sequence is CASSLARGYNEQFF. The CDR3 DNA reads TGTGCCAGCAGCTTGGCTCGGGGCTACAATGAGCAGTTCTTC.